Below are 13 T cell receptor beta chains sequenced from a single sample in a study of tumor-infiltrating lymphocytes in localized non-small cell lung cancer. Some clones are missing from TCRdb's copy, which holds only in-frame ones; the method was immunoSEQ multiplex PCR. The sample shows fewer than 20,000 clones, approximately 70% of them seen only once. Input material: lung tumor tissue. These receptors originate from a human donor with non-small cell lung cancer.

This clone was counted once. This chain joins TRBV7-3 and TRBJ2-2; 8 nucleotides agree with TRBD1. This CDR3 is 15 amino acids long. The J segment lost 6 bases and the V segment lost 2 bases, leaving 5 bases of the junction unmatched. Per the germline V gene, CDR1 is SGHTA and CDR2 is FQGTGA. CDR3 nucleotide sequence: TGTGCCAGCAGCTTAGGAACAGGGGGACCCGGGGAGCTGTTTTTT. It codes for CASSLGTGGPGELFF.

The V and J genes are TRBV4-2 and TRBJ2-3; the match to TRBD2 covers 13 bases. V shed 5 bases and J 1 base; nucleotides not matched to a gene: 6. Germline loops: CDR1 LGHNA, CDR2 YNFKEQ. The CDR3 extends over 17 amino acids. Here the CDR3 DNA reads TGTGCCAGCAGCTCAGGACTAGCGGGGGCCCGCACAGATACGCAGTATTTT. It translates to CASSSGLAGARTDTQYF.

The rearrangement links TRBV2 to TRBJ2-5; D perhaps matches TRBD1 (5 bases). The CDR3 contains 13 residues. Germline V gives CDR1 SNHLY, CDR2 FYNNEI. V lost 8 bases to trimming and J lost 5 bases, with 15 bases between them. CDR3 sequence reads: CASLRGARETQYF. CDR3 DNA sequence: TGTGCCAGCCTAAGGGGCGCCCGGGAGACCCAGTACTTC.

The rearrangement links TRBV28 to TRBJ1-4; possible D gene TRBD1, 6 bases. CDR3 length: 12 residues. The ends were cut back, 7 bases at V and 8 bases at J, with 11 bases in the middle. Germline lookup yields CDR1 MDHEN and CDR2 SYDVKM. CDR3 amino acids: CASKGGREKLFF. In DNA, the CDR3 is TGTGCCAGCAAGGGGGGAAGAGAAAAACTGTTTTTT.

V is TRBV7-2 and J is TRBJ2-1; D is perhaps TRBD2 (6 bases). The CDR3 sequence is 16 residues long. Looked up from germline, CDR1 is SGHTA and CDR2 is FQGNSA. Deletions cut 3 bases from V and 9 bases from J, with 21 bases between. The CDR3 loop reads CASSFRAGGSSGEQFF. The CDR3, as DNA: TGTGCCAGCAGCTTTAGGGCCGGGGGAAGTAGTGGTGAGCAGTTCTTC.

V is TRBV7-2 and J is TRBJ2-2, with D perhaps matching TRBD1 (6 bases). The CDR3 consists of 15 residues. The V end lost 4 bases, the J end lost 4 bases, and 13 bases lay between the germline ends. In germline, CDR1 is SGHTA, CDR2 FQGNSA. The DNA of the CDR3 is TGTGCCAGCAGCTCCGATGGCAGGGGCACCGGGGAGCTGTTTTTT. This encodes CASSSDGRGTGELFF.

CDR3 sequence: CASSSGLLLFSYNEQFF. DNA of the CDR3: TGTGCCAGCAGCTCCGGACTCTTACTTTTTTCCTACAATGAGCAGTTCTTC. The chain combines TRBV11-2 with TRBJ2-1, with D maybe TRBD2 (5 bases). CDR1 is SGHAT, CDR2 FQNNGV, per germline. Trimming shortened V by 4 bases and J by 1 base, and 17 bases separated the two germline ends. The CDR3 covers 17 residues. Complete variable domain (other parts from reference TRBV11-2 and TRBJ2-1): EAGVAQSPRYKIIEKRQSVAFWCNPISGHATLYWYQQILGQGPKLLIQFQNNGVVDDSQLPKDRFSAERLKGVDSTLKIQPAKLEDSAVYLCASSSGLLLFSYNEQFFGPGTRLTVL.

This clone was counted only a few times. The J gene is TRBJ1-4, the V gene TRBV28, with D possibly being TRBD1 (5 bases). Between the trimmed V and J ends, which lost 5 bases and 3 bases, there was a span of 13 bases. CDR1 and CDR2 (germline): MDHEN, SYDVKM. The CDR3 spans 15 residues. The CDR3 region is CASSPGGGANEKLFF. As DNA, the CDR3 is TGTGCCAGCAGTCCTGGGGGAGGGGCTAATGAAAAACTGTTTTTT.

The J gene is TRBJ2-6, the V gene TRBV27, with 7 positions matching TRBD1. V dropped 9 bases and J dropped 0; count of bases not matched to a gene: 5. The CDR3 runs 15 residues. CDR1 is MNHEY and CDR2 is SMNVEV in the germline V gene (reference sequence). Written as DNA, the CDR3 is TGTGCCAGTAGGGACAGATACTCTGGGGCCAACGTCCTGACTTTC. Translating gives CASRDRYSGANVLTF.

The chain recombines TRBV28 with TRBJ1-5; D may be TRBD1 (5 bases). The CDR3 is 14 amino acids. Germline lookup yields CDR1 MDHEN and CDR2 SYDVKM. V dropped 4 bases and J dropped 7 bases, with 14 bases sitting between them. The CDR3 region is CASSSLRVGQPQHF. CDR3 DNA: TGTGCCAGCAGTTCCCTCAGGGTTGGGCAGCCCCAGCATTTT.

This chain links TRBV19 with TRBJ1-1; 9 bases line up with TRBD1. Looked up from germline, CDR1 is LNHDA and CDR2 is SQIVND (reference sequence). CDR3 length equals 16 residues. V gave up 4 bases and J gave up 0 bases; unmatched junction bases: 6. CDR3 protein: CASSRGTGRLNTEAFF. The CDR3 DNA reads as TGTGCCAGTAGTAGGGGGACAGGGAGGCTGAACACTGAAGCTTTCTTT.

The chain couples TRBV7-9 to TRBJ2-1; possibly TRBD2 for D (5 bases). CDR1 and CDR2 (germline): SEHNR, FQNEAQ (reference sequence). The CDR3 totals 14 residues. The V end lost 1 base, the J end lost 8 bases, and 12 bases lay between the germline ends. The CDR3: CASSLVSLADEQFF. In nucleotides, the CDR3 is TGTGCCAGCAGCTTAGTAAGTCTAGCCGATGAGCAGTTCTTC.

In this sample, this clone turned up a few times. The V call is TRBV5-1, the J call TRBJ1-5; D not resolved. Trimming removed 4 bases from V and 8 bases from J, with 10 bases in between. The length of the CDR3 is 12 residues. Germline-derived CDR1 and CDR2 are SGHRS and YFSETQ. CDR3 residues: CASSRPGKPQHF. The CDR3 bases are TGCGCCAGCAGCCGCCCCGGAAAGCCCCAGCATTTT.